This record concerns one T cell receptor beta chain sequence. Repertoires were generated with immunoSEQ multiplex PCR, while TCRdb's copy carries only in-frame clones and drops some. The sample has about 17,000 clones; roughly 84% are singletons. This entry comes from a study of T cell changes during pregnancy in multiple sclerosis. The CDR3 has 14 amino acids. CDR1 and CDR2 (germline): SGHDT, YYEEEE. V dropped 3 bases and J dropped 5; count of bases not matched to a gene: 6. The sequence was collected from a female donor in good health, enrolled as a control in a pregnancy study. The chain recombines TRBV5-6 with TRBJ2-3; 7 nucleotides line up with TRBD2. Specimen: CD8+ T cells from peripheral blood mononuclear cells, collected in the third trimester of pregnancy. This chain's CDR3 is CASSWGGAGDTQYF. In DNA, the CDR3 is TGTGCCAGCAGCTGGGGGGGTGCCGGAGATACGCAGTATTTT.